This T cell receptor (beta chain) is from a study of blood T cell repertoires in COVID-19. Study background: Some COVID-19 samples were acute and others convalescent; all came from the United States, Italy and Spain.

Per the original methods: Amplification of reference gene primers provided the estimated nucleated cell counts. TCRdb's table, derived via immunoSEQ multiplex PCR, lists solely in-frame clones and lacks some. That table gives V, J and clone size, and the DNA gave D and trimming. The table shows about 110,000 clones, with around 64% occurring only once. The specimen sequenced was peripheral blood. The clonotype was recovered from a woman in her thirties or forties with acute or convalescent COVID-19.

CDR3 sequence: CASSLTGEAFF. The CDR3 DNA follows: TGTGCCAGCAGTCTCACAGGTGAAGCTTTCTTT. The chain carries TRBV6-5 and TRBJ1-1; D is possibly TRBD1 (5 bases). V lost 5 bases and J 7 bases, leaving 8 bases between the germline ends. The germline gives CDR1 MNHEY, CDR2 SVGAGI. The CDR3 length is 11 residues.